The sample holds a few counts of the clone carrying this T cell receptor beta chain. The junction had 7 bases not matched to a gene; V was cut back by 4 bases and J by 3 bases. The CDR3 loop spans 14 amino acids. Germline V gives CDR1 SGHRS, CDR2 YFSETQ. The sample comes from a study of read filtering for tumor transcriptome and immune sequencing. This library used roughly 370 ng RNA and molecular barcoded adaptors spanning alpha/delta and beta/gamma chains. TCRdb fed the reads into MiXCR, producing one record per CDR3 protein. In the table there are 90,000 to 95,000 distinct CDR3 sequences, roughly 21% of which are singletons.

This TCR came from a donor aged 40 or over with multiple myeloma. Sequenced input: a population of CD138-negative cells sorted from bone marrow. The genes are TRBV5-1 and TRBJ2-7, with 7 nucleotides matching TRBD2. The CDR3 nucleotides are TGCGCCAGCAGCATGAGCGGGGCCCACTACGAGCAGTACTTC. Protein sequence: CASSMSGAHYEQYF.